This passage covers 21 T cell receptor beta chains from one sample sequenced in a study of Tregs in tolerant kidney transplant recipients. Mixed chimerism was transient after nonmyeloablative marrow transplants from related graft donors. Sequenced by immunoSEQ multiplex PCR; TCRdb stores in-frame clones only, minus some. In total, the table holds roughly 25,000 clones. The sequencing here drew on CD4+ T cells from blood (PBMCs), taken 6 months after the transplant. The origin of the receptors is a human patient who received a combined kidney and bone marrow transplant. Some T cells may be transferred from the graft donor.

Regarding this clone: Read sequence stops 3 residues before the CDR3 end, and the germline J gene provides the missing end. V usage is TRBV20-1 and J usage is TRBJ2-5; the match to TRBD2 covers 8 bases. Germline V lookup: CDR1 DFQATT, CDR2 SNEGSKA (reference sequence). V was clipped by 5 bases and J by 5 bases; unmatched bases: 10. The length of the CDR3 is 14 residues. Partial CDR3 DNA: TGCAGTGCTCGAATTAGCGGGGTTCGGGAGACC. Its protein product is CSARISGVRET. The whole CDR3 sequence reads CSARISGVRETQYF.

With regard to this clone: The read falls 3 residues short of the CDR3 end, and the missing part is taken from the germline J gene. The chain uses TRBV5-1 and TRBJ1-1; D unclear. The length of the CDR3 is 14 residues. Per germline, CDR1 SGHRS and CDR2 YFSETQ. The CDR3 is CASSLEVRPYEAFF. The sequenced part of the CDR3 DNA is TGCGCCAGCAGCTTGGAGGTCAGGCCCTACGAG.

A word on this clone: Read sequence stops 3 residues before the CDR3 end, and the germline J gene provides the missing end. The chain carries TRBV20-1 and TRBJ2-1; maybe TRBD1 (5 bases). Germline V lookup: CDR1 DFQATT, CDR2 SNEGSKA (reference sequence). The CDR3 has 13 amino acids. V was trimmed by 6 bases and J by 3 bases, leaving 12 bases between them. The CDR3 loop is CSAPPQGYNEQFF. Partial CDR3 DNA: TGCAGTGCCCCCCCCCAGGGCTACAATGAG.

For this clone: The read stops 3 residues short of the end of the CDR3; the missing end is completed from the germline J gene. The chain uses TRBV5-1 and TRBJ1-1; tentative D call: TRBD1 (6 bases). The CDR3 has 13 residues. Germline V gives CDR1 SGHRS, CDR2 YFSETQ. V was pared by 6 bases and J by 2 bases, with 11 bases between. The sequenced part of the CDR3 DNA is TGCGCCAGCATGGGGACATTTAACACTGAA. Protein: CASMGTFNTE. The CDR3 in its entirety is CASMGTFNTEAFF.

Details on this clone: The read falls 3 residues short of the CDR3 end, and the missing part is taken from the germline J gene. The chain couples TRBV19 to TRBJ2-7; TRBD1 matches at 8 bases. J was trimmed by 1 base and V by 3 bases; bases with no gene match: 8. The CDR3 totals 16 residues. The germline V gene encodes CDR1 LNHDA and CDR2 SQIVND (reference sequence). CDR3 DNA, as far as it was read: TGTGCCAGTAGTATGTCAGGGGGCGTGAAATCCTACGAG. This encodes CASSMSGGVKSYE. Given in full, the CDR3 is CASSMSGGVKSYEQYF.

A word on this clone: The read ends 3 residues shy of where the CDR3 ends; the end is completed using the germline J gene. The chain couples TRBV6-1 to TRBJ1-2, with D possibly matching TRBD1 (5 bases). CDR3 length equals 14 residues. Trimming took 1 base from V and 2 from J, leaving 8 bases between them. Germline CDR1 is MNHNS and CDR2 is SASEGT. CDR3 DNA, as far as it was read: TGTGCCAGCAGTGAAGGACCAGGGAACTATGGC. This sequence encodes CASSEGPGNYG. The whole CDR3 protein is CASSEGPGNYGYTF.

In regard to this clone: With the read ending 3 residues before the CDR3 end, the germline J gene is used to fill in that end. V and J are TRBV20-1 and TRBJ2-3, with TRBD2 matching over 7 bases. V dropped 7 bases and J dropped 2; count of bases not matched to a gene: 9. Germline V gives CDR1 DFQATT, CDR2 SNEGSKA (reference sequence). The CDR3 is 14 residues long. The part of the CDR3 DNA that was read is TGCAGTGTAGGAGCGGGACGTAACACAGATACG. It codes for CSVGAGRNTDT. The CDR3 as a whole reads CSVGAGRNTDTQYF.

CDR3 sequence: CASSLVAGTEAFF. Incomplete CDR3 DNA: TGTGCCAGCAGCTTAGTAGCAGGGACTGAA. The chain employs TRBV11-2 and TRBJ1-1; tentative D call: TRBD1 (5 bases). The read stops 3 residues short of the end of the CDR3; the missing end is completed from the germline J gene. The V and J ends lost 1 base and 5 bases respectively, with 8 bases between them. The CDR3 sequence is 13 residues long. CDR1 and CDR2 from the germline V gene are SGHAT and FQNNGV.

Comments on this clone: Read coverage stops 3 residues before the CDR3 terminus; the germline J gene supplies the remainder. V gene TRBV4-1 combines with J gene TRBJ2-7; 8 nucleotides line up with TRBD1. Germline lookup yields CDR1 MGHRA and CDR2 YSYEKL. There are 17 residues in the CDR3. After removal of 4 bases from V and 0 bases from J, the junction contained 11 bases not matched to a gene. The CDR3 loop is CASSPGQGRGFSYEQYF. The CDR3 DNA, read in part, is TGCGCCAGCAGCCCCGGACAGGGTCGGGGGTTCTCCTACGAG.

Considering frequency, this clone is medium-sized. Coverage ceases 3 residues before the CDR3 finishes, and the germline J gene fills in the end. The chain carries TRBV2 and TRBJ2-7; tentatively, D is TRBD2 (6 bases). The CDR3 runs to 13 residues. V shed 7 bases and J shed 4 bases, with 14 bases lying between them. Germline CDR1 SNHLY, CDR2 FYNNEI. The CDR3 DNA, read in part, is TGTGCCAGCATGGGGCGGGGAGGATACGAG. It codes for CASMGRGGYE. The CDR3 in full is CASMGRGGYEQYF.

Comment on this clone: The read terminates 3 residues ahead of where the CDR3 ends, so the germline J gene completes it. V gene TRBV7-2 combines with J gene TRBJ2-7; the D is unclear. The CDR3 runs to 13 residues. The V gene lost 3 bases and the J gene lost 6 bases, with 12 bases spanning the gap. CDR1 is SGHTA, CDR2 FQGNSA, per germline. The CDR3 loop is CASSFHSLGEQYF. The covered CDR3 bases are TGTGCCAGCAGCTTTCACTCCCTCGGCGAG.

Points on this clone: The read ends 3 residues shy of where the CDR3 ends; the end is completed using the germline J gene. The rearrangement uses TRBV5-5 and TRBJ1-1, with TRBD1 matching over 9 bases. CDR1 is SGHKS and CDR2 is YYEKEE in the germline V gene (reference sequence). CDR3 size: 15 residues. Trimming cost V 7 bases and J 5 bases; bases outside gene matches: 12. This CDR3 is CASVTGGAGNTEAFF. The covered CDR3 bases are TGTGCCAGCGTTACAGGGGGCGCGGGAAATACTGAA.

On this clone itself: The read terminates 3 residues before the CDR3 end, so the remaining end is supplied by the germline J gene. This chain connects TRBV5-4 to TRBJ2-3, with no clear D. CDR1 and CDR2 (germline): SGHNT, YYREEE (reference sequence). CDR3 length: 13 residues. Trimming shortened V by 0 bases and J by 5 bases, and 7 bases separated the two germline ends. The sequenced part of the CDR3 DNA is TGTGCCAGCAGCTTGGGCAACAAAGATACG. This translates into CASSLGNKDT. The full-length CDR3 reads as CASSLGNKDTQYF.

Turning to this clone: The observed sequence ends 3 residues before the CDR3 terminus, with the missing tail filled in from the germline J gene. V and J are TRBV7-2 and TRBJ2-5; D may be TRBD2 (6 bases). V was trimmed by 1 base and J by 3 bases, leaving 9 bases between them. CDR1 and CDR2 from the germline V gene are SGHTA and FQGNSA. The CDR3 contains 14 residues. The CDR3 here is CASSLVRGKETQYF. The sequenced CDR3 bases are TGTGCCAGCAGCTTAGTCCGGGGGAAAGAGACC.

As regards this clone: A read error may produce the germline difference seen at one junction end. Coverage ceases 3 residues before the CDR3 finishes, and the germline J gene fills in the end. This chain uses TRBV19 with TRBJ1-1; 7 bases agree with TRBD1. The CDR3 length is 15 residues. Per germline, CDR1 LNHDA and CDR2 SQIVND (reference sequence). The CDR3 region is CAGSISTGYATEAFF. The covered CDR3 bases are TGTGCCGGTAGTATCTCGACAGGGTACGCCACTGAA.

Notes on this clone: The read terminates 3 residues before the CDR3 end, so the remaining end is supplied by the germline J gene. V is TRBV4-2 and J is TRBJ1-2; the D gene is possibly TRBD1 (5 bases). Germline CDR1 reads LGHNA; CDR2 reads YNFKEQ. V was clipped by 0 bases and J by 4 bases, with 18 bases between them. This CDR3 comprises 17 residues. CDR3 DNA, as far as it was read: TGTGCCAGCAGCCAAGATTCGACAGTTTTCAAGGGCTATGGC. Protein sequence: CASSQDSTVFKGYG. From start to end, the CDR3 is CASSQDSTVFKGYGYTF.

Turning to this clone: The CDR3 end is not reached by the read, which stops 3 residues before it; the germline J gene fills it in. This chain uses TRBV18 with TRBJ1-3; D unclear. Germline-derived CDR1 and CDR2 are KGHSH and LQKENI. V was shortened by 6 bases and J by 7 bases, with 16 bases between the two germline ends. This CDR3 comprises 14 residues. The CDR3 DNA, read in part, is TGTGCCAGCTCGTTAAGTCCAGGAGGGAACACC. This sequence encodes CASSLSPGGNT. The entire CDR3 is CASSLSPGGNTIYF.

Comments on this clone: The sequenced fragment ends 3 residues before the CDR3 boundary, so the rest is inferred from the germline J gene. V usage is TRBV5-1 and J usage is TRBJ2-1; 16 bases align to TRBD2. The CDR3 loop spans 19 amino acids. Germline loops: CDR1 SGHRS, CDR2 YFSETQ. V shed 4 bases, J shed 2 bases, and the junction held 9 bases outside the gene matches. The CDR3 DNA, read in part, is TGCGCCAGCAGCCCGACCGGGACTAGCGGGGGGGCGACCTACAATGAG. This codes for CASSPTGTSGGATYNE. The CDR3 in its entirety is CASSPTGTSGGATYNEQFF.

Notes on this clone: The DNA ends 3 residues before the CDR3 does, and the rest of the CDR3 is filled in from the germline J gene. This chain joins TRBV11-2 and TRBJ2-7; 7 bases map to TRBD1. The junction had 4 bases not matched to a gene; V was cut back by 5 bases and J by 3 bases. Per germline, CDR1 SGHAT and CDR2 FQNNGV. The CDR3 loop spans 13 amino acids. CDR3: CASSPWDSYEQYF. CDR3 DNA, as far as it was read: TGTGCCAGCAGCCCCTGGGACAGCTACGAG.

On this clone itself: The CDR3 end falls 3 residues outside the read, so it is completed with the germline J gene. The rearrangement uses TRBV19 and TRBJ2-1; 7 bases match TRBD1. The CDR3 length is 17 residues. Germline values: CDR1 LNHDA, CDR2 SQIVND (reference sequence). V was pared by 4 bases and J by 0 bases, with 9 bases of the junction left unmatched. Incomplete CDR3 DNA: TGTGCCAGTAGTACTGACAGGGCCAACCACTCCTACAATGAG. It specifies CASSTDRANHSYNE. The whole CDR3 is CASSTDRANHSYNEQFF.

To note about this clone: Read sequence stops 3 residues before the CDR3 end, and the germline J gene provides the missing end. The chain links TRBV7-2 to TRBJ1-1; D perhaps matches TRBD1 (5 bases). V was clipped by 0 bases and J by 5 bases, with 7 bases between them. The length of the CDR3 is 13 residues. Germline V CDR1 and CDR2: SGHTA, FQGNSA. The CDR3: CASSLAQGTEAFF. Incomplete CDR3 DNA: TGTGCCAGCAGCTTAGCCCAGGGAACTGAA.